The following is a T cell receptor (beta chain) sequence with its context. TCRdb's table, derived via immunoSEQ multiplex PCR, lists solely in-frame clones and lacks some. The sample records 200,000 or so clones, 80% to 90% being singletons. The data belong to a study of blood T cell repertoires in COVID-19. V shed 4 bases and J 0 bases; nucleotides not matched to a gene: 13. The CDR3 totals 17 residues. The sample consisted of peripheral blood. The chain combines TRBV5-3 with TRBJ2-7; TRBD2 matches at 7 bases. TRBV5-3 is an ORF, with its function uncertain. This TCR was sampled from a woman older than 75 with acute or convalescent COVID-19. CDR3: CARSRGDPCGSSYEQYF. The CDR3 DNA is TGTGCCAGAAGCCGCGGAGACCCGTGCGGGAGCTCCTACGAGCAGTACTTC.